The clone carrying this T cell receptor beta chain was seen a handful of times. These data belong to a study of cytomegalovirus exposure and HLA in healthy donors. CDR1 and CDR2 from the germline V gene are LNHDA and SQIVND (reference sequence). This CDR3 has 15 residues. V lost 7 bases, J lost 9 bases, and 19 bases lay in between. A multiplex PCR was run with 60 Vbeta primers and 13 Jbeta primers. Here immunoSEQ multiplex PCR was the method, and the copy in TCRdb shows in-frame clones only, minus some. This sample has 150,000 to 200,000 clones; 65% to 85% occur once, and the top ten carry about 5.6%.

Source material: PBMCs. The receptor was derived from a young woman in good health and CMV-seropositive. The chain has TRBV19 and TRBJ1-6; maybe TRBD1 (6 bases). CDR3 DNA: TGTGCCAGTACCTCAGGGGCGGTGACAATTTCACCCCTCCACTTT. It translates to CASTSGAVTISPLHF.